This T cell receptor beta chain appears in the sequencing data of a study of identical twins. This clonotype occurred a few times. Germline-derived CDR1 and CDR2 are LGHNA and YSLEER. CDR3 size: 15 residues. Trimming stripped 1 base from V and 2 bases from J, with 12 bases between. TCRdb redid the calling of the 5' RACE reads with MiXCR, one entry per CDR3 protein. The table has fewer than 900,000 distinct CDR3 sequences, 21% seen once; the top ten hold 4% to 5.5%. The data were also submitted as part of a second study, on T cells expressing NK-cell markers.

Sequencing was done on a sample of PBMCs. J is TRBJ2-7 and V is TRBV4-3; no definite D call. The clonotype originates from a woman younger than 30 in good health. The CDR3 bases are TGCGCCAGCAGCCAAGCTAACCGTGGACCCTACGAGCAGTACTTC. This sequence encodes CASSQANRGPYEQYF.